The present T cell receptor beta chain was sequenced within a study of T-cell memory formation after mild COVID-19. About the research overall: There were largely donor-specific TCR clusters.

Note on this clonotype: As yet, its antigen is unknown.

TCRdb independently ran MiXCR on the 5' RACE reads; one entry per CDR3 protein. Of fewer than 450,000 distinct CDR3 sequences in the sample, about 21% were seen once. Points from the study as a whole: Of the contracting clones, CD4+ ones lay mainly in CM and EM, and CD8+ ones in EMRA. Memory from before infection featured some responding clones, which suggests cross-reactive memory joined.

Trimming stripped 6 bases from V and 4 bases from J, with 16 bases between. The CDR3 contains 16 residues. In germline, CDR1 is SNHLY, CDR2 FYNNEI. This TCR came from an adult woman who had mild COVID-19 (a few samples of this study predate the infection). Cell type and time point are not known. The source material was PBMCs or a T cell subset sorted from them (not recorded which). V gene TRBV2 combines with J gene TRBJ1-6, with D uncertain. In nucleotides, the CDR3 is TGTGCCAGCAGGTTAGGTGGCGTGGCTTATAATTCACCCCTCCACTTT. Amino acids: CASRLGGVAYNSPLHF.